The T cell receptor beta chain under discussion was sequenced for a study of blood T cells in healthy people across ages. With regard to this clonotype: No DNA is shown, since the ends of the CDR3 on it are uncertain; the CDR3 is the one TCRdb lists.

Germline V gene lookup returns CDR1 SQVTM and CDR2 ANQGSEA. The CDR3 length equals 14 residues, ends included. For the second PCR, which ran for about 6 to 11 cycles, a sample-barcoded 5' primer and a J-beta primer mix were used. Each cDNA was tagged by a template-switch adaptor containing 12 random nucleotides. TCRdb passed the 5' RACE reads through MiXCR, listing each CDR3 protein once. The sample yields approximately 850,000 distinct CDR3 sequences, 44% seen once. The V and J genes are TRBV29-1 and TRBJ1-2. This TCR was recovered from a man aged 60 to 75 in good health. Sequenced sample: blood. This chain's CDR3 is CSVDFRNTNYGCTF.